The 19 T cell receptor beta chains listed next were all sequenced from one sample in a study of shared clonotypes between healthy human individuals. Libraries were prepared by immunoSEQ multiplex PCR; TCRdb keeps only in-frame clonotypes and omits some of them. Of about 2.1 million clones listed, 85% to 95% are singletons. It was CD45RO-negative cells, positively selected for CCR7, that made up naive CD8 cells, with terminally differentiated effector memory CD45RA+ cells excluded. What was sequenced was naive CD8+ T cells from PBMCs. The receptors here all came from a man aged 18 to 29 in good health. Some clones in this sample may be carry-over from other donors' samples.

The rearrangement joins TRBV6-1 to TRBJ2-2; no definite D call. V shed 10 bases and J shed 4 bases, with 16 bases lying between them. The germline V gene encodes CDR1 MNHNS and CDR2 SASEGT. This CDR3 is 14 amino acids long. The chain's CDR3 is CATEVGMITGELFF. For the CDR3, the DNA is TGTGCCACCGAGGTGGGGATGATCACCGGGGAGCTGTTTTTT.

J is TRBJ2-7 and V is TRBV7-6; no clear D gene. Trimming removed 4 bases at V and 4 bases at J, with 11 bases between. Looked up from germline, CDR1 is SGHVS and CDR2 is FNYEAQ. The CDR3 has 13 amino acids. The CDR3 DNA sequence: TGTGCCAGCAGCTCCACCCTTACGTACGAGCAGTACTTC. Protein: CASSSTLTYEQYF.

This chain uses TRBV13 with TRBJ2-1, with 10 nucleotides matching TRBD1. Germline trimming cut 1 base from V and 5 bases from J; bases unmatched to any gene: 8. The germline V gene has CDR1 PRHDT and CDR2 FYEKMQ (reference sequence). The CDR3 totals 17 residues. The CDR3 bases are TGTGCCAGCAGCTTAGTTCTTCGGGACAGGGGAGACAATGAGCAGTTCTTC. Protein product: CASSLVLRDRGDNEQFF.

The V call is TRBV5-1, the J call TRBJ2-1; D possibly matches TRBD1 or TRBD2 (5 bases each). CDR1 is SGHRS, CDR2 YFSETQ, per germline. CDR3 length: 13 amino acids. V dropped 6 bases and J dropped 5 bases, with 12 bases sitting between them. The CDR3 is CASMGTINNEQFF. CDR3 in DNA: TGCGCCAGCATGGGGACGATAAACAATGAGCAGTTCTTC.

The rearrangement uses TRBV6-1 and TRBJ2-3; 7 nucleotides agree with TRBD1. This CDR3 is 14 amino acids long. J was trimmed by 2 bases and V by 11 bases; bases with no gene match: 10. Germline CDR1 reads MNHNS; CDR2 reads SASEGT. The CDR3 sequence is CAASEDRFTDTQYF. CDR3 bases: TGTGCCGCCAGTGAGGACAGGTTCACAGATACGCAGTATTTT.

This chain joins TRBV7-9 and TRBJ1-2; D is perhaps TRBD1 (6 bases). Between the trimmed V and J ends, which lost 3 bases and 4 bases, there was a span of 9 bases. This CDR3 has 13 amino acids. The germline CDR1 and CDR2 sequences are SEHNR and FQNEAQ (reference sequence). CDR3 in amino acids: CASSLQQGYGYTF. In nucleotides, the CDR3 is TGTGCCAGCAGCTTGCAACAGGGCTATGGCTACACCTTC.

The chain carries TRBV27 and TRBJ2-7, with TRBD2 matching 10 bases. In germline, CDR1 is MNHEY, CDR2 SMNVEV (reference sequence). Trimming removed 2 bases from V and 0 bases from J; junction bases left unmatched: 7. The CDR3 totals 17 residues. CDR3 in amino acids: CASSLQPAGGLSYEQYF. CDR3 nucleotide sequence: TGTGCCAGCAGTTTACAACCAGCGGGAGGGCTCTCCTACGAGCAGTACTTC.

The CDR3 sequence is CASSLERLNRVGDTQYF. The CDR3 DNA reads as TGTGCCAGCAGCTTGGAGCGTCTCAACAGGGTGGGAGATACGCAGTATTTT. The V gene is TRBV5-4, the J gene TRBJ2-3; a weak D match, TRBD1 (6 bases). The CDR3 sequence is 17 residues long. Germline assignment: CDR1 SGHNT and CDR2 YYREEE (reference sequence). V lost 0 bases and J 5 bases, leaving 19 bases between the germline ends.

This CDR3 is CASSGAGGAFASNEQFF. The CDR3 DNA is TGTGCCAGTAGTGGGGCGGGAGGGGCCTTCGCGTCCAATGAGCAGTTCTTC. The V gene is TRBV19, the J gene TRBJ2-1; 9 bases align to TRBD2. This CDR3 comprises 17 residues. Germline V gene sequence: CDR1 LNHDA, CDR2 SQIVND (reference sequence). Trimming cost V 5 bases and J 6 bases; bases outside gene matches: 14. The full variable domain, completed using reference TRBV19 and TRBJ2-1, is DGGITQSPKYLFRKEGQNVTLSCEQNLNHDAMYWYRQDPGQGLRLIYYSQIVNDFQKGDIAEGYSVSREKKESFPLTVTSAQKNPTAFYLCASSGAGGAFASNEQFFGPGTRLTVL.

Of note for this clone: This CDR3 is also generated by other DNA sequences in the sample. This rearrangement joins TRBV7-9 to TRBJ2-3; D remains unclear. Germline values: CDR1 SEHNR, CDR2 FQNEAQ (reference sequence). Trimming took off 5 bases at V and 1 base at J, with 13 bases between the two ends. The CDR3 is 15 amino acids. This chain's CDR3 is CASSLPPFGTDTQYF. The CDR3 bases are TGTGCCAGCAGCCTCCCTCCGTTCGGCACAGATACGCAGTATTTT.

The chain couples TRBV19 to TRBJ2-7; D possibly corresponds to TRBD2 (5 bases). The CDR3 is made up of 16 amino acids. The V gene lost 5 bases and the J gene lost 3 bases, with 20 bases spanning the gap. Germline CDR1 and CDR2: LNHDA and SQIVND (reference sequence). The CDR3 sequence: CASSSRAFSNLYEQYF. The CDR3 DNA sequence: TGTGCCAGTAGTTCGAGGGCCTTTTCGAACCTCTACGAGCAGTACTTC.

This chain connects TRBV7-3 to TRBJ2-7; possible D gene TRBD1, 5 bases. V was trimmed by 1 base and J by 1 base, leaving 11 bases between them. Per germline, CDR1 SGHTA and CDR2 FQGTGA. The CDR3 consists of 15 residues. The CDR3 spells CASSLSAGSSYEQYF. CDR3 nucleotides: TGTGCCAGCAGCTTAAGCGCAGGGTCTTCCTACGAGCAGTACTTC.

This sequence joins TRBV9 and TRBJ2-1; 8 positions agree with TRBD2. The CDR3 totals 17 residues. J lost 4 bases, V lost 5 bases, and 14 bases had no gene match. Germline-derived CDR1 and CDR2 are SGDLS and YYNGEE. This CDR3 is CASRDQGGAGDYNEQFF. Here the CDR3 DNA reads TGTGCCAGCAGGGACCAAGGGGGAGCGGGAGATTACAATGAGCAGTTCTTC.

V gene TRBV7-9 combines with J gene TRBJ1-2; the D gene is possibly TRBD1 (6 bases). There are 16 residues in the CDR3. Per germline, CDR1 SEHNR and CDR2 FQNEAQ (reference sequence). Trimming stripped 5 bases from V and 3 bases from J, with 19 bases between. CDR3 in amino acids: CASSLPQGNYYYGYTF. The CDR3 nucleotides read TGTGCCAGCAGCCTACCTCAGGGGAATTATTACTATGGCTACACCTTC.

This clone showed up just once. This likely reflects a read error, since a far larger clone is one base away. Other DNA variants within this sample encode the same CDR3. The rearrangement links TRBV4-2 to TRBJ2-7, with D perhaps TRBD2 (6 bases). From germline, CDR1 is LGHNA and CDR2 YNFKEQ. CDR3 size: 12 residues. Between the trimmed V and J ends, which lost 4 bases and 3 bases, there was a span of 7 bases. The CDR3 sequence is CASSPGGYEQYF. DNA of the CDR3: TGTGCCAGCAGCCCCGGGGGCTACGAGCAGTACTTC.

The rearrangement uses TRBV29-1 and TRBJ1-1, with D perhaps TRBD1 (5 bases). The ends were cut back, 0 bases at V and 2 bases at J, with 10 bases in the middle. Germline V gene sequence: CDR1 SQVTM, CDR2 ANQGSEA. The CDR3 is 14 residues long. The CDR3 is CSVEDRGANTEAFF. The CDR3 DNA reads as TGCAGCGTTGAAGATAGGGGAGCAAACACTGAAGCTTTCTTT.

The table lists this clone with a count of one. The chain carries TRBV19 and TRBJ1-5, with D possibly being TRBD1 (6 bases). Germline CDR1 reads LNHDA; CDR2 reads SQIVND (reference sequence). The CDR3 is made up of 15 amino acids. Trimming pared 7 bases from V and 4 bases from J, leaving 17 bases between. CDR3 residues: CASTGGGVRNQPQHF. The CDR3 DNA sequence: TGTGCCAGTACCGGGGGCGGGGTGAGGAATCAGCCCCAGCATTTT.

The sample holds a few counts of this clone. The chain has TRBV19 and TRBJ2-7; D unresolved. The CDR3 loop spans 14 amino acids. Deletions cut 0 bases from V and 6 bases from J, with 12 bases between. Germline V CDR1 and CDR2: LNHDA, SQIVND (reference sequence). CDR3 in DNA: TGTGCCAGTAGTATAGATCATGGGGTTGGCGAGCAGTACTTC. The encoded protein is CASSIDHGVGEQYF.

Points on this clone: Within the sample, other DNA sequences also encode this same CDR3. This chain uses TRBV7-6 with TRBJ2-7; the D call may be TRBD1 or TRBD2 (5 bases each). V shed 5 bases and J shed 6 bases, with 14 bases lying between them. The CDR3 is 13 amino acids. Germline lookup yields CDR1 SGHVS and CDR2 FNYEAQ. CDR3 nucleotides: TGTGCCAGCAGCCCGGGACCCCTGGGCGAGCAGTACTTC. This codes for CASSPGPLGEQYF.